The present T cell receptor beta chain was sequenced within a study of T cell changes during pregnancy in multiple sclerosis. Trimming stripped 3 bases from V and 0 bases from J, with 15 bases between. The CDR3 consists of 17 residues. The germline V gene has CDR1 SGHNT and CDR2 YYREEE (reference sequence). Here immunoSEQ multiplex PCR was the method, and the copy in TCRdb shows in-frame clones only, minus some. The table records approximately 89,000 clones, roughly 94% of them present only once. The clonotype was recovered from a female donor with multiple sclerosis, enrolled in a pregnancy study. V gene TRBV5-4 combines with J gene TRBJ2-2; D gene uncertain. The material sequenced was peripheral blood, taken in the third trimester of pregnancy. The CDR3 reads CASSSWSAGPNTGELFF. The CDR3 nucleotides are TGTGCCAGCAGCTCCTGGTCAGCAGGTCCGAACACCGGGGAGCTGTTTTTT.